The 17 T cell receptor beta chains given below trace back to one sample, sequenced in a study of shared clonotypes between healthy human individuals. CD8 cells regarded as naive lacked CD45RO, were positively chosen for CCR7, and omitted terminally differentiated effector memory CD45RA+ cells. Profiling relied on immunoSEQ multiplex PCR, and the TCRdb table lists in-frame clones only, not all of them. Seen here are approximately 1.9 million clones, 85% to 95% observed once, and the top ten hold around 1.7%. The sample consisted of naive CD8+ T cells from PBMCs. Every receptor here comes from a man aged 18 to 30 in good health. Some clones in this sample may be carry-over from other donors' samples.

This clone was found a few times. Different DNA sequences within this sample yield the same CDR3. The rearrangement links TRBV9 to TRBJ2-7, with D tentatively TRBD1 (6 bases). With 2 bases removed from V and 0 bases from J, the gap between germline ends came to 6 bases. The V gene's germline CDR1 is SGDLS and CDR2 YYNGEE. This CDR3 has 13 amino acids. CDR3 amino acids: CASSVDSSYEQYF. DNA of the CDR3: TGTGCCAGCAGCGTGGACAGCTCCTACGAGCAGTACTTC.

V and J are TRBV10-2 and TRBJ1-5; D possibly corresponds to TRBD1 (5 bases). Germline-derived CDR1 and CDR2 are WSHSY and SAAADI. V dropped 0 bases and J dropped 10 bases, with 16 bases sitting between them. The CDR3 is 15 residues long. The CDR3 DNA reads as TGCGCCAGCAGTGAGTCGGGGACGAGAGAGCAACCCCAGCATTTT. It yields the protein CASSESGTREQPQHF.

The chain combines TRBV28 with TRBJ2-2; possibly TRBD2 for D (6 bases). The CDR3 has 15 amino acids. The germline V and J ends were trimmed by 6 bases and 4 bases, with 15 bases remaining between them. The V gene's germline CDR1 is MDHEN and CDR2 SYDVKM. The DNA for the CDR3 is TGTGCCAGCAGCCCCCGGGGGTATGGCACCGGGGAGCTGTTTTTT. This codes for CASSPRGYGTGELFF.

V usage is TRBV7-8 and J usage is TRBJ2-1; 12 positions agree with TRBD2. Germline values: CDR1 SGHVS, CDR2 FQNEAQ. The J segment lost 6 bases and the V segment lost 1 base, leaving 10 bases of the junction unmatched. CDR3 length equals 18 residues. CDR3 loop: CASSLGTSGIPWGNEQFF. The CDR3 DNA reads TGTGCCAGCAGCTTAGGGACTAGCGGGATCCCGTGGGGCAATGAGCAGTTCTTC.

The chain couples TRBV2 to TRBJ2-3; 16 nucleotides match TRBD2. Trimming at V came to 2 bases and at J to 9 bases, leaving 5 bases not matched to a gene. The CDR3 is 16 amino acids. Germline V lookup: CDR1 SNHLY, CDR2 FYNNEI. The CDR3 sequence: CASSELGLAGGWTQYF. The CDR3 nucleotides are TGTGCCAGCAGTGAATTGGGACTAGCGGGAGGGTGGACGCAGTATTTT.

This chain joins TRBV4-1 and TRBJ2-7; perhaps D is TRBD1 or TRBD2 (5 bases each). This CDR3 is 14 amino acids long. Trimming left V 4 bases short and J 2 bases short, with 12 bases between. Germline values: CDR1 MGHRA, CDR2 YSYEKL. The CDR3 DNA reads TGCGCCAGCAGCCCGAGGGGCCTTACCTACGAGCAGTACTTC. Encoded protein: CASSPRGLTYEQYF.

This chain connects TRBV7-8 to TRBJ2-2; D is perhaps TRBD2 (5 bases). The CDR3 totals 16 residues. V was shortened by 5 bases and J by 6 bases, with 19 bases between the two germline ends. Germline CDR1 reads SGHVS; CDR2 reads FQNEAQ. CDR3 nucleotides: TGTGCCAGCAGCCCCTGGAGCCGGGAATTCTCCGGGGAGCTGTTTTTT. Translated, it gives CASSPWSREFSGELFF.

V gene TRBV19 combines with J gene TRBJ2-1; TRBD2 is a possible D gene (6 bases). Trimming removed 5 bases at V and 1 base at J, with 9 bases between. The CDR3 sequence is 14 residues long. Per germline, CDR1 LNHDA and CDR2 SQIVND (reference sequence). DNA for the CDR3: TGTGCCAGTAGTTCGGCGGGGTCCTACAATGAGCAGTTCTTC. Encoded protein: CASSSAGSYNEQFF.

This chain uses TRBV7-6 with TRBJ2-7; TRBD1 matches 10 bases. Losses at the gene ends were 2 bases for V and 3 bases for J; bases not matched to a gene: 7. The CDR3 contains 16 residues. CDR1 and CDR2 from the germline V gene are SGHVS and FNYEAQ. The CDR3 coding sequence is TGTGCCAGCAGCTTATTAGGGGACAGGGGTTACTACGAGCAGTACTTC. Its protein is CASSLLGDRGYYEQYF.

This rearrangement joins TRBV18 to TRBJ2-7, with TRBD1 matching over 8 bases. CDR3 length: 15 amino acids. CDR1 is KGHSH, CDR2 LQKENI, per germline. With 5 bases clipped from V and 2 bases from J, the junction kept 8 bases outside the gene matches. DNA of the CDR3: TGTGCCAGCTCATTAGACAGGGGACTTCCCTACGAGCAGTACTTC. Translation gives CASSLDRGLPYEQYF.

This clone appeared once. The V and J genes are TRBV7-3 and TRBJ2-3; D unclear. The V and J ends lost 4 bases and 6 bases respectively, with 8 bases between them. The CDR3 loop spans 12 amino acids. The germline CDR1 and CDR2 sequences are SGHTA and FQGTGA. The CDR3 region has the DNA TGTGCCAGCAGCTACCCCTCGGATACGCAGTATTTT. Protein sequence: CASSYPSDTQYF.

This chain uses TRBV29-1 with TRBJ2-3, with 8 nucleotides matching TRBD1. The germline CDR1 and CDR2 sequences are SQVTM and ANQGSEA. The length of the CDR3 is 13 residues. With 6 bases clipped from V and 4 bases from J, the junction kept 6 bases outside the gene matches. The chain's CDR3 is CSVDAGGPDTQYF. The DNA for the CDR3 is TGCAGCGTGGACGCAGGGGGCCCAGATACGCAGTATTTT.

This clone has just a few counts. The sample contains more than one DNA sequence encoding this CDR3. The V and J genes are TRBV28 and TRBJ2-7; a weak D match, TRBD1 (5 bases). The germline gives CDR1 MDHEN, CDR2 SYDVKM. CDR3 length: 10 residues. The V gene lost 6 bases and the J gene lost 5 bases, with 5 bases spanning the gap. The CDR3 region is CASRDNEQYF. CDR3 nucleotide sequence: TGTGCCAGCAGGGACAACGAGCAGTACTTC.

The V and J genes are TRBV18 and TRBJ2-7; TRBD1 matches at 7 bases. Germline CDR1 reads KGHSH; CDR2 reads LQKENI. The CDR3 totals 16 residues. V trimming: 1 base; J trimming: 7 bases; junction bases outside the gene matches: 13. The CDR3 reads CASSPRPRGRGSEQYF. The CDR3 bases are TGTGCCAGCTCACCACGGCCGAGGGGGCGAGGTAGTGAGCAGTACTTC.

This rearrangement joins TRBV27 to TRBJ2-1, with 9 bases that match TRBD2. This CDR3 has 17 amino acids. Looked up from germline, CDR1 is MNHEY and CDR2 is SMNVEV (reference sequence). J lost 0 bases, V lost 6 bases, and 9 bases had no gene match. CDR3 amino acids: CASSFLAGVGSYNEQFF. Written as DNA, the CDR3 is TGTGCCAGCAGCTTTTTAGCGGGAGTGGGCTCCTACAATGAGCAGTTCTTC.

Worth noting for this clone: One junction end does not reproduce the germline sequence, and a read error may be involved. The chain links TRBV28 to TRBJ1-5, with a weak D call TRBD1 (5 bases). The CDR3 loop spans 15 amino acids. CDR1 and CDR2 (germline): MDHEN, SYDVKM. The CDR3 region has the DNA TGTGCCAGCAGCCCCCTATTGCGGGGCAACCAGCCCCAGCATTTT. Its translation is CASSPLLRGNQPQHF.

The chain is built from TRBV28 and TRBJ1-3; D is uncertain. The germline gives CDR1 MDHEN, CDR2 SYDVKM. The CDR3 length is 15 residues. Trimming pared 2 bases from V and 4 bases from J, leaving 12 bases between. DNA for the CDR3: TGTGCCAGCAGTTTAGCAGGTTGGGCCGGAAACACCATATATTTT. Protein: CASSLAGWAGNTIYF.